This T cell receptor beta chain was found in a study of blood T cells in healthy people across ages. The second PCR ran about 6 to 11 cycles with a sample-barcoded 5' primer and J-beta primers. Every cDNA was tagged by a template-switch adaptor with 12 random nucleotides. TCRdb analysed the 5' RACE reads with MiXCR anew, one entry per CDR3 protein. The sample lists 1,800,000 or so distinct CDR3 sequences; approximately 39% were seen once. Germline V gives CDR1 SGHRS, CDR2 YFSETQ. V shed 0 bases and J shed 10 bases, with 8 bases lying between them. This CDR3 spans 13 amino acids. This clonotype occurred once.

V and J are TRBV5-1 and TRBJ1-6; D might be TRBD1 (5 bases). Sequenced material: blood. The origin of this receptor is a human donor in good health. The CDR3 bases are TGCGCCAGCAGCTTGGGGGACCCGTCACCCCTCCACTTT. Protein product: CASSLGDPSPLHF.